This is a list of T cell receptor beta chains from one sample in a study of graft-versus-host responses after intestinal transplantation. The protocol was immunoSEQ multiplex PCR, while the TCRdb copy is restricted to in-frame clones and leaves out a portion. The sample includes tens of thousands of clones, under 95% seen only once; the top ten take roughly 6%. Which antigens these TCRs recognize remains unknown. Sequencing was performed on unstimulated CD8+ T cells sorted from spleen or lymph node cells, taken before intestinal transplant. The receptors come from a human donor who received an intestinal transplant. The CDR3 runs from the conserved cysteine through the conserved F or W. The order of the fields is J gene, V gene, clone size, D gene, CDR3 protein, CDR3 DNA. The D gene is left open where the match is weak. Expanded clones are given a class, and other clones once, few, many or no size at all.

J gene: TRBJ2-3; V gene: TRBV7-9; clone size: .; D gene: TRBD2; CDR3 protein: CASSLPASRTSGTDTQYF; CDR3 DNA: TGTGCCAGCAGCTTACCGGCATCGAGGACTAGCGGCACAGATACGCAGTATTTT
J gene: TRBJ1-5; V gene: TRBV2; clone size: few; D gene: .; CDR3 protein: CASSGENSNQPQHF; CDR3 DNA: TGTGCCAGCAGTGGGGAAAATAGCAATCAGCCCCAGCATTTT
J gene: TRBJ1-5; V gene: TRBV7-6; clone size: .; D gene: .; CDR3 protein: CASSSGGINQPQHF; CDR3 DNA: TGTGCCAGCAGCTCCGGGGGGATCAATCAGCCCCAGCATTTT
J gene: TRBJ2-6; V gene: TRBV27; clone size: .; D gene: .; CDR3 protein: CASSLLGYGANVLTF; CDR3 DNA: TGTGCCAGCAGTCTCCTCGGTTATGGGGCCAACGTCCTGACTTTC
J gene: TRBJ2-1; V gene: TRBV5-4; clone size: .; D gene: .; CDR3 protein: CASSPGGRYGYNEQFF; CDR3 DNA: TGTGCCAGCAGCCCCGGTGGTAGGTATGGCTACAATGAGCAGTTCTTC
J gene: TRBJ1-1; V gene: TRBV6-6; clone size: .; D gene: .; CDR3 protein: CAATETVNTEAFF; CDR3 DNA: TGTGCCGCGACCGAGACAGTGAACACTGAAGCTTTCTTT
J gene: TRBJ2-1; V gene: TRBV19; clone size: .; D gene: .; CDR3 protein: CASSLRAYNEQFF; CDR3 DNA: TGTGCCAGTAGTCTTAGGGCCTACAATGAGCAGTTCTTC
J gene: TRBJ1-1; V gene: TRBV28; clone size: .; D gene: .; CDR3 protein: CASSLGARVFVDDQAFF; CDR3 DNA: TGTGCCAGCAGTTTAGGGGCCAGGGTCTTCGTTGATGATCAAGCTTTCTTT
J gene: TRBJ2-1; V gene: TRBV10-3; clone size: .; D gene: .; CDR3 protein: CAISEWRYRVYEQFF; CDR3 DNA: TGTGCCATCAGTGAGTGGCGCTACAGGGTCTATGAGCAGTTCTTC
J gene: TRBJ2-7; V gene: TRBV5-7; clone size: .; D gene: TRBD2; CDR3 protein: CASSSIGLAGPYEQYF; CDR3 DNA: TGTGCCAGCAGCTCGATTGGACTAGCGGGGCCCTACGAGCAGTACTTC
J gene: TRBJ2-1; V gene: TRBV2; clone size: .; D gene: .; CDR3 protein: CASSNTAGTANNEQFF; CDR3 DNA: TGTGCCAGCAGTAATACAGCCGGGACTGCAAACAATGAGCAGTTCTTC
J gene: TRBJ2-1; V gene: TRBV7-9; clone size: .; D gene: TRBD2; CDR3 protein: CASSPELAGGPAVNEQFF; CDR3 DNA: TGTGCCAGCAGCCCAGAGCTAGCGGGGGGGCCCGCGGTAAATGAGCAGTTCTTC
J gene: TRBJ2-2; V gene: TRBV9; clone size: once; D gene: TRBD1; CDR3 protein: CASSGQGANTGELFF; CDR3 DNA: TGTGCCAGCAGCGGACAGGGGGCGAACACCGGGGAGCTGTTTTTT
J gene: TRBJ1-6; V gene: TRBV2; clone size: .; D gene: .; CDR3 protein: CASRDPLHPLHF; CDR3 DNA: TGTGCCTCCCGGGACCCCCTTCACCCCCTCCACTTT
J gene: TRBJ2-7; V gene: TRBV10-3; clone size: .; D gene: TRBD2; CDR3 protein: CAIGRTGTSGGGYEQYF; CDR3 DNA: TGTGCCATCGGACGCACCGGGACTAGCGGGGGAGGCTACGAGCAGTACTTC
J gene: TRBJ2-1; V gene: TRBV28; clone size: .; D gene: .; CDR3 protein: CASSFTGFNEQFF; CDR3 DNA: TGTGCCAGCAGTTTTACGGGGTTCAATGAGCAGTTCTTC
J gene: TRBJ2-7; V gene: TRBV7-6; clone size: .; D gene: TRBD2; CDR3 protein: CASSSDTSGTWYEQYF; CDR3 DNA: TGTGCCAGCAGCTCGGATACTAGCGGGACCTGGTACGAGCAGTACTTC
J gene: TRBJ2-1; V gene: TRBV7-9; clone size: once; D gene: TRBD2; CDR3 protein: CASSSSGTSGHNEQFF; CDR3 DNA: TGTGCCAGCAGCTCCTCCGGGACTAGCGGCCACAATGAGCAGTTCTTC
J gene: TRBJ2-5; V gene: TRBV6-5; clone size: few; D gene: TRBD2; CDR3 protein: CASSQGLAGEETQYF; CDR3 DNA: TGTGCCAGCAGCCAGGGACTAGCGGGGGAAGAGACCCAGTACTTC
J gene: TRBJ1-1; V gene: TRBV27; clone size: .; D gene: .; CDR3 protein: CASSPPFSGLGNTEAFF; CDR3 DNA: TGTGCCAGCAGTCCCCCCTTTTCGGGGCTAGGGAACACTGAAGCTTTCTTT
J gene: TRBJ2-1; V gene: TRBV11-1; clone size: .; D gene: TRBD2; CDR3 protein: CASSLASGSTNEQFF; CDR3 DNA: TGTGCCAGCAGCTTAGCTAGCGGGAGTACGAATGAGCAGTTCTTC
J gene: TRBJ2-5; V gene: TRBV7-9; clone size: .; D gene: TRBD2; CDR3 protein: CASSSQTSGQETQYF; CDR3 DNA: TGTGCCAGCAGCAGTCAGACTAGCGGGCAAGAGACCCAGTACTTC